The subject of this entry is one T cell receptor beta chain. The antigen is unknown. The entry originates in a study of CD8 T cells in ankylosing spondylitis. Study-level findings and limits: For ankylosing spondylitis blood, a TCR beta motif of several highly homologous variants appeared characteristic. Prior work had noted some motif variants in reactive arthritis blood and synovial fluid. Reportedly, significant enrichment of disease-linked clones occurred in matched ankylosing spondylitis synovial fluid.

TCR beta libraries were made by quantitative 5'-RACE with molecular barcodes. TCRdb reprocessed the 5' RACE reads with MiXCR, giving one entry per CDR3 protein. Of some 87,000 distinct CDR3 sequences listed, around 30% are singletons. Source material: blood, either unsorted or a sorted T cell fraction (not recorded which). This sequence originates from a male donor with ankylosing spondylitis or in good health (not recorded which).

The CDR3: CASRSGRDIQYF. CDR3 bases: TGTGCCAGCAGGAGTGGGCGGGACATTCAGTACTTC. V and J are TRBV6-5 and TRBJ2-4, with D perhaps matching TRBD2 (5 bases). Germline V gene data show CDR1 as MNHEY and CDR2 as SVGAGI. Trimming pared 6 bases from V and 8 bases from J, leaving 11 bases between. The length of the CDR3 is 12 residues.